These 4 T cell receptor beta chains were sequenced from one sample in a study of T cells in localized non-small cell lung cancer. Profiling relied on immunoSEQ multiplex PCR, and the TCRdb table lists in-frame clones only, not all of them. The sample includes about 24,000 clones, about 80% seen only once; the top ten take approximately 4.4%. Here the sequenced sample was PBMCs, taken before any cancer treatment. The receptors originated from a man between 35 and 75 years old with stage II lung adenocarcinoma.

This sequence joins TRBV7-2 and TRBJ2-7; tentatively, D is TRBD1 (6 bases). Germline V gene sequence: CDR1 SGHTA, CDR2 FQGNSA. The CDR3 length is 13 residues. Between the trimmed V and J ends, which lost 1 base and 5 bases, there was a span of 9 bases. This CDR3 is CASSLGQADEQYF. CDR3 coding DNA: TGTGCCAGCAGCTTAGGACAGGCCGACGAGCAGTACTTC. The full variable domain, in which reference TRBV7-2 and TRBJ2-7 provide the parts outside the CDR3, is GAGVSQSPSNKVTEKGKDVELRCDPISGHTALYWYRQSLGQGLEFLIYFQGNSAPDKSGLPSDRFSAERTGGSVSTLTIQRTQQEDSAVYLCASSLGQADEQYFGPGTRLTVT.

This chain joins TRBV7-3 and TRBJ2-1; tentatively, D is TRBD2 (6 bases). The germline V gene encodes CDR1 SGHTA and CDR2 FQGTGA. The CDR3 is 15 amino acids. V was shortened by 8 bases and J by 4 bases, with 18 bases between the two germline ends. The CDR3 DNA sequence: TGTGCCAGCGGTTCTGGTGGCGGGGTATACAATGAGCAGTTCTTC. The encoded protein is CASGSGGGVYNEQFF. The variable domain in full, completed from reference TRBV7-3 and TRBJ2-1, reads GAGVSQTPSNKVTEKGKYVELRCDPISGHTALYWYRQSLGQGPEFLIYFQGTGAADDSGLPNDRFFAVRPEGSVSTLKIQRTERGDSAVYLCASGSGGGVYNEQFFGPGTRLTVL.

The CDR3 DNA is TGTGCCAGCAGCCCAGACCTTCGCTCCGGGACAGGGGAGGAAAAGCAGTACTTC. This codes for CASSPDLRSGTGEEKQYF. This chain links TRBV4-2 with TRBJ2-7, with TRBD1 matching 10 bases. This CDR3 is built from 18 residues. Trimming cost V 4 bases and J 8 bases; bases outside gene matches: 20. Germline CDR1 LGHNA, CDR2 YNFKEQ.

J is TRBJ1-1 and V is TRBV6-1, with D possibly TRBD1 on 5 matching bases. CDR3 length: 14 amino acids. Germline CDR1 and CDR2: MNHNS and SASEGT. The V and J ends lost 10 bases and 0 bases respectively, with 15 bases between them. The chain's CDR3 is CATVLDTLNTEAFF. CDR3 DNA: TGTGCCACCGTATTGGACACATTGAACACTGAAGCTTTCTTT.